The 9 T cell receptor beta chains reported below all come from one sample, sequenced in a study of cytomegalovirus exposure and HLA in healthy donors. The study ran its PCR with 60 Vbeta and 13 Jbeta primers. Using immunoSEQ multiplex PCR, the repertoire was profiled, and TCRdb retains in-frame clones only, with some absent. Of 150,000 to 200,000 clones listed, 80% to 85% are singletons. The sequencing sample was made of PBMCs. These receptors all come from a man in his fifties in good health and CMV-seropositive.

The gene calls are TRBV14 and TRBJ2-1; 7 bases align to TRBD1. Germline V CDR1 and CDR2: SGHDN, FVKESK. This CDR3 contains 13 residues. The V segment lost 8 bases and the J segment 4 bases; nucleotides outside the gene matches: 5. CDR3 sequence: CASRDRLYNEQFF. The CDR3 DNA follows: TGTGCCAGCCGGGACAGATTATACAATGAGCAGTTCTTC.

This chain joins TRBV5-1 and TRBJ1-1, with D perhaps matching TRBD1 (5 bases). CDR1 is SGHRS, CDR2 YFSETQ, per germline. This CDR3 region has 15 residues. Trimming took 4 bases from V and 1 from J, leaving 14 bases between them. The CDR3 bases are TGCGCCAGCAGCCCCAATTCCGGACAGAACACTGAAGCTTTCTTT. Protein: CASSPNSGQNTEAFF.

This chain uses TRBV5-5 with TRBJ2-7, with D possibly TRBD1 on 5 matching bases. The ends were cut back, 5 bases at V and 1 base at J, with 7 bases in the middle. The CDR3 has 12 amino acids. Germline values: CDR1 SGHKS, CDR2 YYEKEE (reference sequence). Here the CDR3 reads CASRDTSYEQYF. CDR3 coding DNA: TGTGCCAGCAGGGACACTTCCTACGAGCAGTACTTC.

The CDR3 DNA is TGTGCCAGCGGGGCTAGCGGGGCCCTCAGCCCGCAGTACTTC. This codes for CASGASGALSPQYF. The chain recombines TRBV6-5 with TRBJ2-5, with 9 bases fitting TRBD2. After removal of 8 bases from V and 11 bases from J, the junction contained 15 bases not matched to a gene. The CDR3 spans 14 residues. Germline-derived CDR1 and CDR2 are MNHEY and SVGAGI.

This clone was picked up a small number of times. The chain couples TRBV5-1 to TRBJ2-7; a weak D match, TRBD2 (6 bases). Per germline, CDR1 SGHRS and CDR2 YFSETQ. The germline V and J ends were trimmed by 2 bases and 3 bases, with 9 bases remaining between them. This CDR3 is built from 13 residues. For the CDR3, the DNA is TGCGCCAGCAGCTTAGGACTATTCTACGAGCAGTACTTC. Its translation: CASSLGLFYEQYF.

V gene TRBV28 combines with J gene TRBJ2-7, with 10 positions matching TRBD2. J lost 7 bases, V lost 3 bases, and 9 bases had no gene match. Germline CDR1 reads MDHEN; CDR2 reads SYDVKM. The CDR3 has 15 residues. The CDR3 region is CASSFMLAGAGEQYF. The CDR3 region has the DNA TGTGCCAGCAGTTTCATGCTAGCGGGAGCTGGTGAGCAGTACTTC.

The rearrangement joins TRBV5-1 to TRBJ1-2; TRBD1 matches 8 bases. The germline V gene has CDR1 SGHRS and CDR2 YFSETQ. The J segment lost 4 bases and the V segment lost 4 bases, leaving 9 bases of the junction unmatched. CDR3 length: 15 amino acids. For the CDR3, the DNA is TGCGCCAGCAGCAATACGGGACAGGAGATCTATGGCTACACCTTC. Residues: CASSNTGQEIYGYTF. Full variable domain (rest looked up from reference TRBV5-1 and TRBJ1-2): KAGVTQTPRYLIKTRGQQVTLSCSPISGHRSVSWYQQTPGQGLQFLFEYFSETQRNKGNFPGRFSGRQFSNSRSEMNVSTLELGDSALYLCASSNTGQEIYGYTFGSGTRLTVV.

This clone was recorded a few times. The CDR3 reads CASSKGGGVNEQFF. The CDR3 DNA reads TGTGCCAGTAGTAAGGGCGGGGGGGTAAATGAGCAGTTCTTC. V and J are TRBV19 and TRBJ2-1; 9 bases fit TRBD2. V dropped 4 bases and J dropped 7; count of bases not matched to a gene: 5. This CDR3 is built from 14 residues. Germline CDR1 and CDR2: LNHDA and SQIVND (reference sequence). The whole variable domain, filled in from reference TRBV19 and TRBJ2-1, reads DGGITQSPKYLFRKEGQNVTLSCEQNLNHDAMYWYRQDPGQGLRLIYYSQIVNDFQKGDIAEGYSVSREKKESFPLTVTSAQKNPTAFYLCASSKGGGVNEQFFGPGTRLTVL.

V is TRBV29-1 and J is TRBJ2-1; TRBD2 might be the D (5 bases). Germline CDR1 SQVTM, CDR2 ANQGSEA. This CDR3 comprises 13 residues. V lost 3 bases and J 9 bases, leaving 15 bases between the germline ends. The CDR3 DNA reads TGCAGCGTTGAGAAGCTAGCTTGGGGTGAGCAGTTCTTC. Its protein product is CSVEKLAWGEQFF.